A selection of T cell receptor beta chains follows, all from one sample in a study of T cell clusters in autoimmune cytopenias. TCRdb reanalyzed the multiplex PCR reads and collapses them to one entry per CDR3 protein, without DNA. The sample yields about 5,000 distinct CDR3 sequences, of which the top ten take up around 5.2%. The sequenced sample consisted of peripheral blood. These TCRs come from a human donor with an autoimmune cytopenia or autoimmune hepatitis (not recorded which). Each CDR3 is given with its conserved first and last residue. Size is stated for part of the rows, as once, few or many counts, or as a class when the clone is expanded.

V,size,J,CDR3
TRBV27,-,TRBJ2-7,CASSLGQASYEQYF
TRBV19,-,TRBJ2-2,CASTPGRTNTGELFF
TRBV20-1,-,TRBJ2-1,CSAPNLAGGPRDEQFF
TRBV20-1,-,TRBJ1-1,CSARTGGNTEAFF
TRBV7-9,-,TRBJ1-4,CASSLLGQINEKLFF
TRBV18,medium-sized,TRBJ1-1,CASSLQGILNTEAFF
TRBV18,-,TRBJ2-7,CASSPRRDEQYF
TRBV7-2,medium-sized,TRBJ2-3,CASSRLAGVTDTQYF
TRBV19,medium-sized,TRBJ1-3,CASMFSGPSGNTIYF
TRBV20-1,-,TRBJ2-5,CSARTRQETQYF
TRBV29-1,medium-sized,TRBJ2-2,CSVRLTATGELFF
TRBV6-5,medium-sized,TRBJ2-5,CASSFRAGTSGRAEPGEETQYF
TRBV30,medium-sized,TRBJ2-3,CAWIPGAGDTQYF
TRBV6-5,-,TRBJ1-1,CASSYSMGDRIPNTEAFF
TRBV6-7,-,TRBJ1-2,CASSSGPGQSCLYLNYGYTF
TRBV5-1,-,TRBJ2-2,CASSLEGGNTGELFF
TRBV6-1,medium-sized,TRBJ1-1,CASTLGTEAFF
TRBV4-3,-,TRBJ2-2,CASSQSDLTGELFF
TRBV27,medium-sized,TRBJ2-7,CASSPAWSYEQYF
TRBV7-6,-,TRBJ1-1,CASSPGRGGNTEAFF